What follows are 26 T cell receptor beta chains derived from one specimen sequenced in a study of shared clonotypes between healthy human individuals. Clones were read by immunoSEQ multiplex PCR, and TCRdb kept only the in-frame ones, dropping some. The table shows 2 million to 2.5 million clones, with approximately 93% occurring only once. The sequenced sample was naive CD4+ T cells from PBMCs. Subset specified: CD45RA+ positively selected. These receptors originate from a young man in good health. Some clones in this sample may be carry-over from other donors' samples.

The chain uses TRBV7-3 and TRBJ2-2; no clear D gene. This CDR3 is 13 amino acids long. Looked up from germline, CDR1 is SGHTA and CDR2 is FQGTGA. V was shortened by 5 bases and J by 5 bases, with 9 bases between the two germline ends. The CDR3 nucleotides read TGTGCCAGCAGCCTGCCAGCTACCGGGGAGCTGTTTTTT. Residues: CASSLPATGELFF.

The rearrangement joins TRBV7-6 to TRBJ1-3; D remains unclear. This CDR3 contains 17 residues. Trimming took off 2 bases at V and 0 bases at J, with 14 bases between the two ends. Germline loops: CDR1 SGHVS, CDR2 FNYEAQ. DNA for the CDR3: TGTGCCAGCAGCTTAAGTCGTGAGGACTACTCTGGAAACACCATATATTTT. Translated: CASSLSREDYSGNTIYF.

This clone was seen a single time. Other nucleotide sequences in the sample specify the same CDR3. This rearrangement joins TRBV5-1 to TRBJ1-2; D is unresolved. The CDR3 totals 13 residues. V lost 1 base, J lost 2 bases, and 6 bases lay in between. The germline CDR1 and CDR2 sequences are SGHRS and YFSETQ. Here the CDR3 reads CASSLTLNYGYTF. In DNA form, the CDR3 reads TGCGCCAGCAGCTTGACACTCAACTATGGCTACACCTTC.

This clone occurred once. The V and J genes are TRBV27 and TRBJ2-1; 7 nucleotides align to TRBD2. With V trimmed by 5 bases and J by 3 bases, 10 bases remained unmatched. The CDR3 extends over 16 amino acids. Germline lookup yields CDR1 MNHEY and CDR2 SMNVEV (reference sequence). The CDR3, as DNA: TGTGCCAGCAGTCCTCGGGGAGGGGCACTCTACAATGAGCAGTTCTTC. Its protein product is CASSPRGGALYNEQFF.

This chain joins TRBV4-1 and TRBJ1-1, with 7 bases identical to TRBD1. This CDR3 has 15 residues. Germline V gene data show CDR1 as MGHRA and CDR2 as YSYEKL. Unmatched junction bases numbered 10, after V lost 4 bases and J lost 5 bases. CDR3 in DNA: TGCGCCAGCAGCCGGGAGGGGACAGCGGGTACTGAAGCTTTCTTT. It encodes CASSREGTAGTEAFF.

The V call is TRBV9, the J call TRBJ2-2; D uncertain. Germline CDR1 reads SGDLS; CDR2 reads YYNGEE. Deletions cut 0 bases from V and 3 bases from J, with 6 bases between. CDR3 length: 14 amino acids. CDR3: CASSVATDTGELFF. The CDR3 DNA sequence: TGTGCCAGCAGCGTAGCTACGGACACCGGGGAGCTGTTTTTT.

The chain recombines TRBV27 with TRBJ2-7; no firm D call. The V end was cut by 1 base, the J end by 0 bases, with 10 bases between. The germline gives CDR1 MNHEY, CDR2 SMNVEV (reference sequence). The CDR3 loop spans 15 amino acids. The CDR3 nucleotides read TGTGCCAGCAGTTTATTTGCCGGTTACTCCTACGAGCAGTACTTC. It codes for CASSLFAGYSYEQYF.

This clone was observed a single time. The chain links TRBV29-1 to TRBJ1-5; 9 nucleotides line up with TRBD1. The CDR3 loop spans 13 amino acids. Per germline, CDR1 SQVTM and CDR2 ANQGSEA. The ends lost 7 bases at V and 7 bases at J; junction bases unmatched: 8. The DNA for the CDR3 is TGCAGCGCCACAGGGGGCTTAGGACAGCCCCAGCATTTT. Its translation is CSATGGLGQPQHF.

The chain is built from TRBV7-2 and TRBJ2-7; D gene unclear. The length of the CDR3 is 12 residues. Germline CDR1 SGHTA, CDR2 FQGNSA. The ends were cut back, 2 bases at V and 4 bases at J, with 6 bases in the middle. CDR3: CASSLKGYEQYF. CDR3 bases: TGTGCCAGCAGCTTAAAAGGGTACGAGCAGTACTTC. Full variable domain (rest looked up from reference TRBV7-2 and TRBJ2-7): GAGVSQSPSNKVTEKGKDVELRCDPISGHTALYWYRQSLGQGLEFLIYFQGNSAPDKSGLPSDRFSAERTGGSVSTLTIQRTQQEDSAVYLCASSLKGYEQYFGPGTRLTVT.

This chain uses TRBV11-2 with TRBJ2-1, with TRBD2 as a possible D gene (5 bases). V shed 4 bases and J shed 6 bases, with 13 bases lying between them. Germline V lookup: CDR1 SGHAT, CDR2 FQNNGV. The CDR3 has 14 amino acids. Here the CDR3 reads CASSYISALNEQFF. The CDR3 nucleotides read TGTGCCAGCAGCTATATTAGCGCCCTCAATGAGCAGTTCTTC.

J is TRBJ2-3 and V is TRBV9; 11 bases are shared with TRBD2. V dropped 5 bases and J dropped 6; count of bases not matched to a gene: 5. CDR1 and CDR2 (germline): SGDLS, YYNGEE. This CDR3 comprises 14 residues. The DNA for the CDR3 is TGTGCCAGCAGTCGCGGGACTAGCGGTGATACGCAGTATTTT. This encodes CASSRGTSGDTQYF.

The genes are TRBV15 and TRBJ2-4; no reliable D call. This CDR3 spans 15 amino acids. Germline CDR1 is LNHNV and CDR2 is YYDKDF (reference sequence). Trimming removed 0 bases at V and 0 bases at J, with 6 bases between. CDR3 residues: CATSRDRLAKNIQYF. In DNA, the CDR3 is TGTGCCACCAGCAGAGATCGCCTAGCCAAAAACATTCAGTACTTC. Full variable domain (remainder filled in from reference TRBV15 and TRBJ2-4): DAMVIQNPRYQVTQFGKPVTLSCSQTLNHNVMYWYQQKSSQAPKLLFHYYDKDFNNEADTPDNFQSRRPNTSFCFLDIRSPGLGDTAMYLCATSRDRLAKNIQYFGAGTRLSVL.

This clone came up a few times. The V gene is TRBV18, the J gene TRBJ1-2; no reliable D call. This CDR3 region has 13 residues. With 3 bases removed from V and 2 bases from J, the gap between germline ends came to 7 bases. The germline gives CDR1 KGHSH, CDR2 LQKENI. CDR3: CASSPVPNYGYTF. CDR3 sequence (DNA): TGTGCCAGCTCACCTGTCCCAAACTATGGCTACACCTTC.

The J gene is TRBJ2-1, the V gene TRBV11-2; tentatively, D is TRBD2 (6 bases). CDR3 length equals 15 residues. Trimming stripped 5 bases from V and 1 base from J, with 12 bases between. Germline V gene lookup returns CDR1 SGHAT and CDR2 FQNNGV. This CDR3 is CASSRLGPSYNEQFF. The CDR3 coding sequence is TGTGCCAGCAGCCGACTAGGCCCTTCCTACAATGAGCAGTTCTTC.

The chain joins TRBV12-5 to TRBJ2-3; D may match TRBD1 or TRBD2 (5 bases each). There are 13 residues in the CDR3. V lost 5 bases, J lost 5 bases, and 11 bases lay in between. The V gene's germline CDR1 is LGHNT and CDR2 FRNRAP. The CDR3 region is CASGPSGRDTQYF. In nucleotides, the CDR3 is TGTGCTAGTGGTCCCTCGGGGCGAGATACGCAGTATTTT.

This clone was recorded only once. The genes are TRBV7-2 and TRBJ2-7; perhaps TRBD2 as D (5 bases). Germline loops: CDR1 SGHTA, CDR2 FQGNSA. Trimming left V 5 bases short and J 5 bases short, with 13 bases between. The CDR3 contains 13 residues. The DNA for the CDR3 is TGTGCCAGCAGCCGCCGACTAAGGGACGAGCAGTACTTC. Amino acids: CASSRRLRDEQYF.

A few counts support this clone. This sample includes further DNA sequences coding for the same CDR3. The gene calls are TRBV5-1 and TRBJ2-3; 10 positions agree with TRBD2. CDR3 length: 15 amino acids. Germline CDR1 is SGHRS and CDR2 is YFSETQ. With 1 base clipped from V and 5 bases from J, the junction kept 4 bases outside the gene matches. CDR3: CASSLSSGSGDTQYF. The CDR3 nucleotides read TGCGCCAGCAGCTTGTCTAGCGGGAGTGGAGATACGCAGTATTTT.

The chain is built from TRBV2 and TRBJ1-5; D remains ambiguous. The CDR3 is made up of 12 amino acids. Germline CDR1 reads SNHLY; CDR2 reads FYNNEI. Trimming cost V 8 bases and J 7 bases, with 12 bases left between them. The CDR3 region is CASCGRGQPQHF. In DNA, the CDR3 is TGTGCCAGCTGCGGCCGAGGGCAGCCCCAGCATTTT. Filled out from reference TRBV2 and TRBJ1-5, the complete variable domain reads EPEVTQTPSHQVTQMGQEVILRCVPISNHLYFYWYRQILGQKVEFLVSFYNNEISEKSEIFDDQFSVERPDGSNFTLKIRSTKLEDSAMYFCASCGRGQPQHFGDGTRLSIL.

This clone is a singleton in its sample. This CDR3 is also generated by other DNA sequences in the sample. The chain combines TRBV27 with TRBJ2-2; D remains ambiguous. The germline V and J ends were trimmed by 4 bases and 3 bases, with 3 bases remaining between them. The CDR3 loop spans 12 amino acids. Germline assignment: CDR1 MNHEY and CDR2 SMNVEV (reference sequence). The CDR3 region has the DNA TGTGCCAGCAGTTCTTACACCGGGGAGCTGTTTTTT. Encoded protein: CASSSYTGELFF.

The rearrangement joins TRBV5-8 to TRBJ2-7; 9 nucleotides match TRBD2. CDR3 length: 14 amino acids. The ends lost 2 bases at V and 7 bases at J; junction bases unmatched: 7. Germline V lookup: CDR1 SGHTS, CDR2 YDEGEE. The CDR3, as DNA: TGTGCCAGCAGCTTACGACTAGCGGCGGGTGAGCAGTACTTC. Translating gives CASSLRLAAGEQYF.

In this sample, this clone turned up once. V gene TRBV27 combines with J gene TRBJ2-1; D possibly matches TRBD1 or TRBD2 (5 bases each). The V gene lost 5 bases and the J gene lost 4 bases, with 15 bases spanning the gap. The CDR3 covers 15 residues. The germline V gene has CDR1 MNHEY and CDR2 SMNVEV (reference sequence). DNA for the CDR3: TGTGCCAGCAGTGTCCGGGACCTCCAATACAATGAGCAGTTCTTC. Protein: CASSVRDLQYNEQFF.

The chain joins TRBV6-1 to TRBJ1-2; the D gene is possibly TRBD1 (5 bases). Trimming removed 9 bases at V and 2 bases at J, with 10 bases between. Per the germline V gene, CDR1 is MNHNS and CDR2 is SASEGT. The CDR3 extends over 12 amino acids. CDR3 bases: TGTGCCAGTTTGGGGGGGAACTATGGCTACACCTTC. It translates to CASLGGNYGYTF.

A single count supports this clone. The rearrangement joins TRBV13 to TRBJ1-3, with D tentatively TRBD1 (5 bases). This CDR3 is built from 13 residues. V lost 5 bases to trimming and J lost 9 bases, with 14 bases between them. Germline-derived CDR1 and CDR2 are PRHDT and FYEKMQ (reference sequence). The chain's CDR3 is CASSTGDGATIYF. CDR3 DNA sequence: TGTGCCAGCAGCACTGGGGACGGGGCCACCATATATTTT.

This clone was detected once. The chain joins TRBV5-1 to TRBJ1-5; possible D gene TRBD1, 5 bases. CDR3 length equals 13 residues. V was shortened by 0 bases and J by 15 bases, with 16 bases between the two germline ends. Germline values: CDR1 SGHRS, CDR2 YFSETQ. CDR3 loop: CASSLVPQERRHF. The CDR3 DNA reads TGCGCCAGCAGCTTGGTCCCACAGGAGCGCCGGCATTTT.

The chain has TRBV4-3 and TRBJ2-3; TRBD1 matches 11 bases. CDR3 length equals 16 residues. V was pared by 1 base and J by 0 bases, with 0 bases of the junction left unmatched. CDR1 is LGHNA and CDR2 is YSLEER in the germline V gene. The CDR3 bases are TGCGCCAGCAGCCAAGGGACAGGGGGCAGCACAGATACGCAGTATTTT. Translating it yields CASSQGTGGSTDTQYF.

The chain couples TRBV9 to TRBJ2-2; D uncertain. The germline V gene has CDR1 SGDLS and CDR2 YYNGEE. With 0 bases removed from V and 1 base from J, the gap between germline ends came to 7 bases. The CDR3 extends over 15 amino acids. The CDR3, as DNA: TGTGCCAGCAGCGTAGCGTCGGTGAACACCGGGGAGCTGTTTTTT. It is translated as CASSVASVNTGELFF.